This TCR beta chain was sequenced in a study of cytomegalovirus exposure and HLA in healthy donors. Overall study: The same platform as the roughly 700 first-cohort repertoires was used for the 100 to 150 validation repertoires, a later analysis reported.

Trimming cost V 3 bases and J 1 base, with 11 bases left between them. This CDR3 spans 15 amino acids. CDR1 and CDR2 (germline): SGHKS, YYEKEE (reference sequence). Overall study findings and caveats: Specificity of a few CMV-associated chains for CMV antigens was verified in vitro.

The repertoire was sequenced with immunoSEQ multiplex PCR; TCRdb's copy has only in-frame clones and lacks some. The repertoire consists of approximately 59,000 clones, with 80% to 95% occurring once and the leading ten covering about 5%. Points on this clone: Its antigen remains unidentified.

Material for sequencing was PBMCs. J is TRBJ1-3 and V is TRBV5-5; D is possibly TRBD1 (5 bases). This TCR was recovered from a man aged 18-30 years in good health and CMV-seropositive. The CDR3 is CASSSHPGSGNTIYF. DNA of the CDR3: TGTGCCAGCAGCTCTCACCCAGGGTCTGGAAACACCATATATTTT.